This T cell receptor (beta chain) came from a study of cytotoxic CD8 clonotypes in ibrutinib-treated CLL. Trimming cost V 3 bases and J 9 bases, with 6 bases left between them. The CDR3 extends over 10 amino acids. The germline gives CDR1 DFQATT, CDR2 SNEGSKA (reference sequence). Sequencing used immunoSEQ multiplex PCR; TCRdb keeps in-frame clones, though not all of them. The sample yields 330,000 or so clones, roughly two thirds seen once. Sequenced material: PBMCs, taken after 36 months of ibrutinib treatment. This receptor was obtained from a human donor with chronic lymphocytic leukemia. The rearrangement links TRBV20-1 to TRBJ2-1; D remains ambiguous. The CDR3 region has the DNA TGCAGTGCTAGGGGCCTTGAGCAGTTCTTC. Protein product: CSARGLEQFF.